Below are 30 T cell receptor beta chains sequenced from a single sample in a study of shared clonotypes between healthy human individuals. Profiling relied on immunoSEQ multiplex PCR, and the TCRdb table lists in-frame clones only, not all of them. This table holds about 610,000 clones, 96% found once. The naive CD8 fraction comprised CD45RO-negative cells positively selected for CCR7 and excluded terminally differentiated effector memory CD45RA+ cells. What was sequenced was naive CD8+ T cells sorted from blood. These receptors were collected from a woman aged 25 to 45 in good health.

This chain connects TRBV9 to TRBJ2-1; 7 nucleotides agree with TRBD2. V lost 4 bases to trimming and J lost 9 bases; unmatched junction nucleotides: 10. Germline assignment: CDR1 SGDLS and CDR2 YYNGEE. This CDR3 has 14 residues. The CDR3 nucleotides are TGTGCCAGCAGCCTGGGACTACTTTCTAGTGAGCAGTTCTTC. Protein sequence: CASSLGLLSSEQFF.

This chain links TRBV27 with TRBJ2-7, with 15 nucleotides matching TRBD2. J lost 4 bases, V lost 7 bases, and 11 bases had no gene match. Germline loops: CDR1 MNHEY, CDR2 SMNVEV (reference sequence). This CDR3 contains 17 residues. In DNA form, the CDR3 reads TGTGCCAGCAAAAAAGGGACTAGCGGGAGGAGTTCGTACGAGCAGTACTTC. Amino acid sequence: CASKKGTSGRSSYEQYF.

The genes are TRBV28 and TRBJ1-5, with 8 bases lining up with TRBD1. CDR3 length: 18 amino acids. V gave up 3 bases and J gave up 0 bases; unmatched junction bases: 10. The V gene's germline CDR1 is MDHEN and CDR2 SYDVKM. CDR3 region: CASSLATGQAYSNQPQHF. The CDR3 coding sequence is TGTGCCAGCAGTTTGGCAACGGGACAGGCGTATAGCAATCAGCCCCAGCATTTT.

CDR3 loop: CASSLRTPEGSDSTDTQYF. The CDR3 DNA reads as TGTGCCAGCAGTTTACGAACCCCTGAGGGGAGCGATAGCACAGATACGCAGTATTTT. The rearrangement links TRBV27 to TRBJ2-3, with D perhaps being TRBD1 or TRBD2 (5 bases each). The CDR3 covers 19 residues. Germline CDR1 reads MNHEY; CDR2 reads SMNVEV (reference sequence). V was shortened by 2 bases and J by 0 bases, with 21 bases between the two germline ends.

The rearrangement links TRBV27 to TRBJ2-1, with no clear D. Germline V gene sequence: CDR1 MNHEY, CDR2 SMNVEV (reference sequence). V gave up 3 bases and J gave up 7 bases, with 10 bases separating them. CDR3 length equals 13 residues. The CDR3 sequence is CASSLAGINEQFF. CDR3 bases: TGTGCCAGCAGTTTGGCTGGCATAAATGAGCAGTTCTTC.

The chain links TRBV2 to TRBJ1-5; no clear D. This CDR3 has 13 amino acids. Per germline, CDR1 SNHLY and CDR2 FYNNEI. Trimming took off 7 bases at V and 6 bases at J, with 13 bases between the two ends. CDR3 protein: CASKAGRSQPQHF. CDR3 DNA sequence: TGTGCCAGCAAGGCCGGTCGTAGTCAGCCCCAGCATTTT. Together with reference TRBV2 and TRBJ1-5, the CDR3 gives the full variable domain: EPEVTQTPSHQVTQMGQEVILRCVPISNHLYFYWYRQILGQKVEFLVSFYNNEISEKSEIFDDQFSVERPDGSNFTLKIRSTKLEDSAMYFCASKAGRSQPQHFGDGTRLSIL.

The CDR3 DNA reads TGTGCCAGCAGTTTAAATTCAGTCTTTTTCAATGAGCAGTTCTTC. Amino acid sequence: CASSLNSVFFNEQFF. The chain combines TRBV27 with TRBJ2-1; the D is unclear. The CDR3 is made up of 15 amino acids. CDR1 MNHEY and CDR2 SMNVEV come from the germline V gene (reference sequence). V was cut by 2 bases and J by 6 bases, with 14 bases left in between.

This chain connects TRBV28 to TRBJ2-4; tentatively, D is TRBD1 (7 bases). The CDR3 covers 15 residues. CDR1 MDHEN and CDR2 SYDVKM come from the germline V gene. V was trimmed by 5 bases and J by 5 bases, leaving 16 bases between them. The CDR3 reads CASSPRGQKENIQYF. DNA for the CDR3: TGTGCCAGCAGTCCGCGGGGACAGAAAGAAAACATTCAGTACTTC.

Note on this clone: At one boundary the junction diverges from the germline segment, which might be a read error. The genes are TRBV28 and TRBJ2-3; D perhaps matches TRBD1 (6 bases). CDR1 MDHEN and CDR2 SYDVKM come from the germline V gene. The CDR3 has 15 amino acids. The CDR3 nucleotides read TGTACCAGCAGTTTGTACAGGGCGCGCACAGATACGCAGTATTTT. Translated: CTSSLYRARTDTQYF.

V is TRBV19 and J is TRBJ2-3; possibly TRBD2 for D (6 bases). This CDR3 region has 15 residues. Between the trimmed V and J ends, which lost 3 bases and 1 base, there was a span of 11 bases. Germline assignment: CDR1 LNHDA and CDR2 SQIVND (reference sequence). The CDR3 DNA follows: TGTGCCAGTAGTATCCTGGGACTCCGCACAGATACGCAGTATTTT. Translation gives CASSILGLRTDTQYF.

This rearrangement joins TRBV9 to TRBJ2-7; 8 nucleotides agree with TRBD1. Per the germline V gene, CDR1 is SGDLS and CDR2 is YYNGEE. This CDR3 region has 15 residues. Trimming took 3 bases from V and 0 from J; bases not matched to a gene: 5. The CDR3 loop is CASSEGTGYSYEQYF. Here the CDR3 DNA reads TGTGCCAGCAGCGAAGGGACAGGCTACTCCTACGAGCAGTACTTC.

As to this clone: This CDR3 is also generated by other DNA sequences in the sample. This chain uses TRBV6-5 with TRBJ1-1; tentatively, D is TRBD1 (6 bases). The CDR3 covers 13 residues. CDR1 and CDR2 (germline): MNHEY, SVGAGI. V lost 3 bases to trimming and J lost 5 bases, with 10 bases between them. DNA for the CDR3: TGTGCCAGCAGTTATGGGGGCGGGACTGAAGCTTTCTTT. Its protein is CASSYGGGTEAFF.

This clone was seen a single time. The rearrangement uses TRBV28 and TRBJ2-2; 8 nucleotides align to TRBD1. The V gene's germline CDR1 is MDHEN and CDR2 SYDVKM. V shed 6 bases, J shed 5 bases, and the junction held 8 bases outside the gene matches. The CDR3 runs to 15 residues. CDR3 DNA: TGTGCCAGCAGAACTAGGACAGGGAATACCGGGGAGCTGTTTTTT. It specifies CASRTRTGNTGELFF.

The CDR3 is CASTGELTEAFF. CDR3 sequence (DNA): TGTGCCAGCACAGGGGAACTCACTGAAGCTTTCTTT. The chain recombines TRBV2 with TRBJ1-1; TRBD1 is a possible D gene (6 bases). V lost 7 bases, J lost 4 bases, and 10 bases lay in between. CDR3 length: 12 residues. Germline assignment: CDR1 SNHLY and CDR2 FYNNEI.

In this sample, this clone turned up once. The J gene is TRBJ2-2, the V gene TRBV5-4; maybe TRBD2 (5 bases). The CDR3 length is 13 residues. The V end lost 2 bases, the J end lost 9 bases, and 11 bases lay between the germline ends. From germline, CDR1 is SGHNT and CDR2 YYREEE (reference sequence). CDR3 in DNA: TGTGCCAGCAGCTTTTGGGAGCGGAGGGAGCTGTTTTTT. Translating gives CASSFWERRELFF.

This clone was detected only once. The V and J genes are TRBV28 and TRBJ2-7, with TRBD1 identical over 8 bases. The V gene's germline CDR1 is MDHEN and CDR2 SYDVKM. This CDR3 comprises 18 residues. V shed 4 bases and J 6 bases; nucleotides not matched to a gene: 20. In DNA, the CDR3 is TGTGCCAGCAGTTCCCAATCCGCCCGTGGGACAGGTGCTAGCGAGCAGTACTTC. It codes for CASSSQSARGTGASEQYF.

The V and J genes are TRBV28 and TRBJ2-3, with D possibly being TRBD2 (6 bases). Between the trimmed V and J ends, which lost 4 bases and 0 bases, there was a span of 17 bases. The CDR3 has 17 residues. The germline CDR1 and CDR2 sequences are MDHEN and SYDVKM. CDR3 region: CASSSTRGIPSTDTQYF. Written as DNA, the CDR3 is TGTGCCAGCAGTTCCACCCGGGGGATCCCTAGCACAGATACGCAGTATTTT. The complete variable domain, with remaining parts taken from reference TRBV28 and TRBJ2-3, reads DVKVTQSSRYLVKRTGEKVFLECVQDMDHENMFWYRQDPGLGLRLIYFSYDVKMKEKGDIPEGYSVSREKKERFSLILESASTNQTSMYLCASSSTRGIPSTDTQYFGPGTRLTVL.

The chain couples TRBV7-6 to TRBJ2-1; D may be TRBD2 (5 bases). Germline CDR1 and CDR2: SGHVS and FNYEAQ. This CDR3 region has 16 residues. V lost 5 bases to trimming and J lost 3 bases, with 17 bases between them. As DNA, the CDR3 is TGTGCCAGCAGCCCGAACAGCGGTGAGCGCTACAATGAGCAGTTCTTC. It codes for CASSPNSGERYNEQFF. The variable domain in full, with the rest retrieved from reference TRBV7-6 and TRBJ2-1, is GAGVSQSPRYKVTKRGQDVALRCDPISGHVSLYWYRQALGQGPEFLTYFNYEAQQDKSGLPNDRFSAERPEGSISTLTIQRTEQRDSAMYRCASSPNSGERYNEQFFGPGTRLTVL.

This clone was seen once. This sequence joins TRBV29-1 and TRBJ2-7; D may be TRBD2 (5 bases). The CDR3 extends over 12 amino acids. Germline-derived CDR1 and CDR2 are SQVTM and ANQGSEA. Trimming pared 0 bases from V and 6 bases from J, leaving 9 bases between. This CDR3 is CSVEELGVEQYF. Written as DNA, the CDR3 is TGCAGCGTTGAAGAGCTCGGGGTCGAGCAGTACTTC.

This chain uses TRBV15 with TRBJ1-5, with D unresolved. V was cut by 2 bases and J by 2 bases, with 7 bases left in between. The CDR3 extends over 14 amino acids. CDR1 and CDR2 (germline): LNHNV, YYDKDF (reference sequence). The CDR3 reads CATSRRSGNQPQHF. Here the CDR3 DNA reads TGTGCCACCAGCAGACGGTCCGGCAATCAGCCCCAGCATTTT.

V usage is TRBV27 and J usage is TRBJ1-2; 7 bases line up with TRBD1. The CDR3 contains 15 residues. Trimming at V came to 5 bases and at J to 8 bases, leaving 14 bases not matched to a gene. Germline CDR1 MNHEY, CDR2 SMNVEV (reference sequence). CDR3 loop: CASSPTGPAFNGYTF. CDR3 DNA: TGTGCCAGCAGTCCGACAGGGCCCGCCTTTAACGGCTACACCTTC.

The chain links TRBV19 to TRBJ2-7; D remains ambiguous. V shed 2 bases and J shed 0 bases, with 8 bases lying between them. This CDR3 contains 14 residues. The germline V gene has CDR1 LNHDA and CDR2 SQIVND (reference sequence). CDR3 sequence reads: CASSISLNSYEQYF. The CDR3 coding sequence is TGTGCCAGTAGTATAAGTCTAAACTCCTACGAGCAGTACTTC.

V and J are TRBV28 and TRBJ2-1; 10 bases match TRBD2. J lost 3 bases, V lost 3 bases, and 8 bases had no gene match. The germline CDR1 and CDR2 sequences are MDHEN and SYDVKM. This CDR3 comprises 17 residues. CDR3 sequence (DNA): TGTGCCAGCAGTTTCTTGGTGGCTAGCGGGAGCTACAATGAGCAGTTCTTC. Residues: CASSFLVASGSYNEQFF.

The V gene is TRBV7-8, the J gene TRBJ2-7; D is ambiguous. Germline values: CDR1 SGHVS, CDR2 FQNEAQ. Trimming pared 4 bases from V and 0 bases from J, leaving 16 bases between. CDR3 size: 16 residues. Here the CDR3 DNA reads TGTGCCAGCAGCTGGGCCATGGGGATTCGCTCCTACGAGCAGTACTTC. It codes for CASSWAMGIRSYEQYF. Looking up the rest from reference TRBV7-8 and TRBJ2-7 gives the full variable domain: GAGVSQSPRYKVAKRGQDVALRCDPISGHVSLFWYQQALGQGPEFLTYFQNEAQLDKSGLPSDRFFAERPEGSVSTLKIQRTQQEDSAVYLCASSWAMGIRSYEQYFGPGTRLTVT.

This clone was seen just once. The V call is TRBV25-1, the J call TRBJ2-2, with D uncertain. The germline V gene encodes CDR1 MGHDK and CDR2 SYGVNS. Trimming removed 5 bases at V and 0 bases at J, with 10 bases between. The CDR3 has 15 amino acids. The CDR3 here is CASSHGPPNTGELFF. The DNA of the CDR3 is TGTGCCAGCAGTCACGGACCGCCGAACACCGGGGAGCTGTTTTTT.

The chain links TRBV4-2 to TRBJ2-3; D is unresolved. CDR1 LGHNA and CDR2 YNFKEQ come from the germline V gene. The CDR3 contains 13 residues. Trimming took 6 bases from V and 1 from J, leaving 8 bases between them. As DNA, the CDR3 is TGTGCCAGCAGTTATTTTGGCACAGATACGCAGTATTTT. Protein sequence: CASSYFGTDTQYF.

For the CDR3, the DNA is TGTGCCAGCAGTCCGTGGAGGGGGCTCTACGAGCAGTACTTC. Protein product: CASSPWRGLYEQYF. The genes are TRBV28 and TRBJ2-7; D perhaps matches TRBD1 (7 bases). CDR1 is MDHEN and CDR2 is SYDVKM in the germline V gene. CDR3 length: 14 residues. The V end lost 5 bases, the J end lost 3 bases, and 14 bases lay between the germline ends. Combining the CDR3 with reference TRBV28 and TRBJ2-7 gives the whole variable domain DVKVTQSSRYLVKRTGEKVFLECVQDMDHENMFWYRQDPGLGLRLIYFSYDVKMKEKGDIPEGYSVSREKKERFSLILESASTNQTSMYLCASSPWRGLYEQYFGPGTRLTVT.

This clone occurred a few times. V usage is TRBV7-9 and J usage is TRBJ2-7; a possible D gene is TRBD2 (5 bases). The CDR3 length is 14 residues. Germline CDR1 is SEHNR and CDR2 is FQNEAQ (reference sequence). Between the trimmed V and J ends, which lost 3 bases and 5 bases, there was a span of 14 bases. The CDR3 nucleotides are TGTGCCAGCAGCTTTCGAGGGCTTGGCGACGAGCAGTACTTC. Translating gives CASSFRGLGDEQYF.

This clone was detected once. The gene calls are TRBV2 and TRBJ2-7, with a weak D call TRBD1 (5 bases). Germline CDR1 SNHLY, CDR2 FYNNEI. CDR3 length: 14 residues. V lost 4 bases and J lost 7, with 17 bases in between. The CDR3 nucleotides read TGTGCCAGCAGTGCCCTGGGCACCCAGGGAGAGCAGTACTTC. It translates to CASSALGTQGEQYF.

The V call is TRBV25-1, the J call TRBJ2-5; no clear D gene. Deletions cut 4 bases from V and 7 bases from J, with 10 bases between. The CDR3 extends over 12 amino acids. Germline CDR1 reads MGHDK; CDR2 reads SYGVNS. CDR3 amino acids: CASSVSPRTQYF. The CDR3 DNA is TGTGCCAGCAGTGTCTCACCTAGGACCCAGTACTTC.